Reported below is one T cell receptor (beta chain). This entry belongs to a study of circulating and synovial CD4+ cells in juvenile arthritis. Data came from immunoSEQ multiplex PCR; TCRdb stores just in-frame clones and leaves some out. This sample has just over 35,000 clones, with approximately 93% found just once. Trimming took 3 bases from V and 4 from J, leaving 8 bases between them. The CDR3 length is 13 residues. Per the germline V gene, CDR1 is SGHRS and CDR2 is YFSETQ. The sample taken for sequencing was CD4+ T cells from blood. This clonotype was sampled from a human donor with juvenile idiopathic arthritis. V is TRBV5-1 and J is TRBJ1-5; unclear D gene. In DNA, the CDR3 is TGCGCCAGCAGCTCGGACTTAAATCAGCCCCAGCATTTT. The encoded protein is CASSSDLNQPQHF.